This paragraph covers one T cell receptor (beta chain) sequence. Its target is unknown. The source of the sample is a study of OX40 agonist ivuxolimab in advanced cancers. Study-level information: Patients receiving dose escalation had hepatocellular carcinoma, melanoma, renal cell or head and neck cancer.

Study conclusions and caveats: Clones of CD4+ and CD8+ blood T cells grew by week 6 at doses of 0.1 to 3.0 mg/kg.

The CDR3 has 14 residues. Per the germline V gene, CDR1 is WSHSY and CDR2 is SAAADI. V lost 7 bases and J lost 3, with 15 bases in between. Clones were sequenced by immunoSEQ multiplex PCR, and TCRdb holds only the in-frame ones, with some missing. Of tens of thousands of clones listed, around 84% are singletons. Here the sequenced sample was CD4+ or CD8+ T cells sorted from blood, taken in a trial of the OX40 agonist ivuxolimab. This sequence joins TRBV10-2 and TRBJ1-1, with a possible D match to TRBD1 (5 bases). This sequence originates from an adult with an advanced solid tumor such as melanoma, head and neck, liver or kidney cancer. CDR3 in amino acids: CASKSGLGDTEAFF. In DNA, the CDR3 is TGCGCCAGCAAGTCAGGGCTCGGGGACACTGAAGCTTTCTTT.